Below are 10 T cell receptor beta chains sequenced from a single sample in a study of OX40 agonist ivuxolimab in advanced cancers. Here immunoSEQ multiplex PCR was the method, and the copy in TCRdb shows in-frame clones only, minus some. This sample carries tens of thousands of clones, 89% of them seen once, and the ten largest clones take over 9%. The sample in question was CD4+ or CD8+ T cells sorted from blood, obtained in a trial of the OX40 agonist ivuxolimab. These receptors were obtained from an adult with an advanced solid tumor such as melanoma, head and neck, liver or kidney cancer.

The chain recombines TRBV11-2 with TRBJ1-1; tentatively, D is TRBD1 (5 bases). The CDR3 covers 14 residues. Germline V gene sequence: CDR1 SGHAT, CDR2 FQNNGV. Deletions cut 3 bases from V and 7 bases from J, with 15 bases between. Here the CDR3 reads CASSFARAGLEAFF. CDR3 nucleotides: TGTGCCAGCAGCTTTGCCCGGGCAGGGCTTGAAGCTTTCTTT.

This chain uses TRBV7-9 with TRBJ2-1, with D possibly TRBD2 on 5 matching bases. CDR1 SEHNR and CDR2 FQNEAQ come from the germline V gene (reference sequence). V gave up 3 bases and J gave up 9 bases, with 6 bases separating them. The CDR3 has 11 amino acids. The CDR3 DNA reads TGTGCCAGCAGCTTCGGAGGTGAGCAGTTCTTC. This encodes CASSFGGEQFF.

The chain links TRBV19 to TRBJ1-3; D is undetermined. The CDR3 length is 15 residues. Trimming pared 3 bases from V and 0 bases from J, leaving 9 bases between. CDR1 is LNHDA and CDR2 is SQIVND in the germline V gene (reference sequence). As DNA, the CDR3 is TGTGCCAGTAGTATCGACGGCCTCTCTGGAAACACCATATATTTT. Translation: CASSIDGLSGNTIYF.

The V and J genes are TRBV27 and TRBJ2-1; no definite D call. The CDR3 is made up of 12 amino acids. Germline CDR1 MNHEY, CDR2 SMNVEV (reference sequence). Between the trimmed V and J ends, which lost 2 bases and 8 bases, there was a span of 7 bases. CDR3 in DNA: TGTGCCAGCAGTTTAGGTGGGCATGAGCAGTTCTTC. Encoded protein: CASSLGGHEQFF.

J is TRBJ2-3 and V is TRBV11-2; 9 nucleotides line up with TRBD2. Germline V lookup: CDR1 SGHAT, CDR2 FQNNGV. CDR3 length equals 15 residues. The ends lost 6 bases at V and 7 bases at J; junction bases unmatched: 11. The CDR3 region has the DNA TGTGCCAGCAGTGTTCCCGGGACTAGCAAAAATACGCAGTATTTT. Translated, it gives CASSVPGTSKNTQYF. The variable domain in full, completed from reference TRBV11-2 and TRBJ2-3, reads EAGVAQSPRYKIIEKRQSVAFWCNPISGHATLYWYQQILGQGPKLLIQFQNNGVVDDSQLPKDRFSAERLKGVDSTLKIQPAKLEDSAVYLCASSVPGTSKNTQYFGPGTRLTVL.

The V gene is TRBV28, the J gene TRBJ2-6; D is unresolved. This CDR3 has 15 residues. The germline V and J ends were trimmed by 5 bases and 4 bases, with 12 bases remaining between them. The V gene's germline CDR1 is MDHEN and CDR2 SYDVKM. The CDR3 DNA follows: TGTGCCAGCAGTACGACCCGGTCAGGGGCCAACGTCCTGACTTTC. Its translation: CASSTTRSGANVLTF.

The J gene is TRBJ1-5, the V gene TRBV28, with D tentatively TRBD1 (5 bases). Germline V CDR1 and CDR2: MDHEN, SYDVKM. The ends were cut back, 3 bases at V and 0 bases at J, with 15 bases in the middle. The CDR3 covers 17 residues. Written as DNA, the CDR3 is TGTGCCAGCAGTTTGGTTCGGGGCGGTCCTAGCAATCAGCCCCAGCATTTT. The encoded protein is CASSLVRGGPSNQPQHF.

This chain joins TRBV5-6 and TRBJ1-4; 10 bases are shared with TRBD1. The germline V gene has CDR1 SGHDT and CDR2 YYEEEE. The V segment lost 7 bases and the J segment 6 bases; nucleotides outside the gene matches: 15. There are 17 residues in the CDR3. The CDR3 sequence is CASSRGTGALADEKLFF. In DNA, the CDR3 is TGTGCCAGCTCTCGGGGGACAGGGGCGCTCGCCGATGAAAAACTGTTTTTT.

The chain couples TRBV13 to TRBJ2-2; D tentatively fits TRBD1 or TRBD2 (5 bases each). The CDR3 is 15 residues long. Per the germline V gene, CDR1 is PRHDT and CDR2 is FYEKMQ (reference sequence). V shed 5 bases and J shed 3 bases, with 13 bases lying between them. The CDR3 spells CASSQTGTHTGELFF. Here the CDR3 DNA reads TGTGCCAGCAGCCAAACCGGGACGCACACCGGGGAGCTGTTTTTT.

The genes are TRBV28 and TRBJ1-6; D gene uncertain. V lost 5 bases, J lost 10 bases, and 18 bases lay in between. The germline V gene has CDR1 MDHEN and CDR2 SYDVKM. The CDR3 spans 15 residues. CDR3 sequence reads: CASSPLRTLWSPLHF. In DNA form, the CDR3 reads TGTGCCAGCAGTCCCCTTCGGACGCTCTGGTCACCCCTCCACTTT.